The clone carrying this T cell receptor beta chain has a single count. Its target is not known. A minimum of one pre-ART and two post-ART PBMC samples existed for each donor. The content of samples before DNA extraction was about 0.95-10 million cryopreserved PBMC. This record comes from a study of long-term antiretroviral therapy in people with HIV. Study overall: The 2015 immediate-ART recommendation was preceded by the earliest samples by about a decade.

Findings and limits, study-wide: Those clones which expanded before ART made up the dominant part of the repertoire at all time points.

The CDR3 consists of 18 residues. Germline CDR1 is SGHAT and CDR2 is FQNNGV. With V trimmed by 1 base and J by 9 bases, 11 bases remained unmatched. The run of the v3.0 immunoSEQ assay was at survey level. Clones were read by immunoSEQ multiplex PCR, and TCRdb kept only the in-frame ones, dropping some. Counted here are tens of thousands of clones, around 83% occurring once; the ten biggest clones make up 5.6%. V is TRBV11-2 and J is TRBJ2-1; 14 bases match TRBD2. This receptor was obtained from a man under 40 with HIV. The sequences come from unsorted PBMCs, collected 0.7 years before starting antiretroviral therapy. The CDR3 spells CASSLGTSGRYGGGEQFF. As DNA, the CDR3 is TGTGCCAGCAGCTTAGGGACTAGCGGGAGGTATGGGGGGGGTGAGCAGTTCTTC.